This TCR beta chain was observed in a study of blood T cell repertoires in COVID-19. As for the study in general: Samples representing acute and convalescent COVID-19 were sourced from the United States, Italy and Spain. The cDNA or gDNA used as material had been derived from T cells, B-cell-depleted T cells, or PBMCs.

Original handling: Amplification from reference gene primers served as the basis for estimated nucleated cell counts. Measured with immunoSEQ multiplex PCR; TCRdb has only the in-frame clones, and not every one. The V and J calls and clone size were taken over from that table, and D and trimming were inferred from the DNA. Altogether roughly 47,000 clones are present, more than 70% being singletons, with the ten largest covering about 4%. The CDR3 totals 17 residues. Trimming cost V 4 bases and J 7 bases; bases outside gene matches: 12. Germline V CDR1 and CDR2: SEHNR, FQNEAQ (reference sequence). The TCR comes from a woman aged 70-85 years with acute or convalescent COVID-19. Sequencing input: peripheral blood. J is TRBJ1-4 and V is TRBV7-9; 10 bases align to TRBD1. CDR3 in amino acids: CASSWGQGIYQAEKLFF. The CDR3 nucleotides read TGTGCCAGCAGCTGGGGACAGGGGATATATCAAGCTGAAAAACTGTTTTTT. Together with reference TRBV7-9 and TRBJ1-4, the CDR3 gives the full variable domain: DTGVSQNPRHKITKRGQNVTFRCDPISEHNRLYWYRQTLGQGPEFLTYFQNEAQLEKSRLLSDRFSAERPKGSFSTLEIQRTEQGDSAMYLCASSWGQGIYQAEKLFFGSGTQLSVL.